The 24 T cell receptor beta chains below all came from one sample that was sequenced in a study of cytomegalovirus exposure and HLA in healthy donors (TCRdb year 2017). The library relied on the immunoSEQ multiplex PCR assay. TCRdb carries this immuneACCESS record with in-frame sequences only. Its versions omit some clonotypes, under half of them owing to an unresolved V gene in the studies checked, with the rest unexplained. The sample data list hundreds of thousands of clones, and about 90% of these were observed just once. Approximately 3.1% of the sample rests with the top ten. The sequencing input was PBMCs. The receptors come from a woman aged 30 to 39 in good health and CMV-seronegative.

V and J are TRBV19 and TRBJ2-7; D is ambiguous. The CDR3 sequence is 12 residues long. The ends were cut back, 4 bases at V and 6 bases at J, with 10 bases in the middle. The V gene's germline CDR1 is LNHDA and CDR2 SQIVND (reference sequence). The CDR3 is CASSNLGSEQYF. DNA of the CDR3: TGTGCCAGTAGTAACCTCGGAAGCGAGCAGTACTTC.

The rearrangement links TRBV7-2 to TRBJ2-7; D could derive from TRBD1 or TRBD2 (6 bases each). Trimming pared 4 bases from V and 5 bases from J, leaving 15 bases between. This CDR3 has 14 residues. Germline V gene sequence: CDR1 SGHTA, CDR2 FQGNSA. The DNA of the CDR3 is TGTGCCAGCAGCTCCCTAGTGGGGGGCCACGAGCAGTACTTC. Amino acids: CASSSLVGGHEQYF.

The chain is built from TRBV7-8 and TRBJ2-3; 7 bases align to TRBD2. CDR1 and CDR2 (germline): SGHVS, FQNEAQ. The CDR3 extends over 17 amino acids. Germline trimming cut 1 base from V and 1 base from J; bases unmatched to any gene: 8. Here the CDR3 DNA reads TGTGCCAGCAGCTTAGGAGTTGGGCTAGCGGGCACAGATACGCAGTATTTT. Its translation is CASSLGVGLAGTDTQYF. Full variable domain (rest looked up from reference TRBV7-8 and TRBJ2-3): GAGVSQSPRYKVAKRGQDVALRCDPISGHVSLFWYQQALGQGPEFLTYFQNEAQLDKSGLPSDRFFAERPEGSVSTLKIQRTQQEDSAVYLCASSLGVGLAGTDTQYFGPGTRLTVL.

CDR3 DNA sequence: TGTGCCAGCAGCGCCGAGGGAGTAACCTACAATGAGCAGTTCTTC. It translates to CASSAEGVTYNEQFF. J is TRBJ2-1 and V is TRBV9, with D possibly matching TRBD2 (5 bases). The V end lost 3 bases, the J end lost 2 bases, and 12 bases lay between the germline ends. The CDR3 spans 15 residues. CDR1 is SGDLS, CDR2 YYNGEE, per germline.

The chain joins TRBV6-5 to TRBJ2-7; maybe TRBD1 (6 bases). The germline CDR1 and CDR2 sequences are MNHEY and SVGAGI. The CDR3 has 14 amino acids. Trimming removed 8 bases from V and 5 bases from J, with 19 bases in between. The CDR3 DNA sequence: TGTGCCAGCCATACAGGGTTTGTATTAGACGAGCAGTACTTC. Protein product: CASHTGFVLDEQYF.

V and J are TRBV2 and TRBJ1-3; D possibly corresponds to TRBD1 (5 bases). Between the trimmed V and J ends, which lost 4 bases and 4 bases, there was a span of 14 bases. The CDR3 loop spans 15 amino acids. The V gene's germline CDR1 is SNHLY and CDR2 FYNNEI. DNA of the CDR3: TGTGCCAGCAGTGTATTAGGGGAATCGGGAAACACCATATATTTT. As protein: CASSVLGESGNTIYF.

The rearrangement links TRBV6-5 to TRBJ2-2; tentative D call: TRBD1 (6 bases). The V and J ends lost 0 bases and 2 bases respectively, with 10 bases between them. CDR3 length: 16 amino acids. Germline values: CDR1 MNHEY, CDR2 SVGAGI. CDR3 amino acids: CASSYSGQTNTGELFF. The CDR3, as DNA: TGTGCCAGCAGTTACTCTGGACAGACAAACACCGGGGAGCTGTTTTTT.

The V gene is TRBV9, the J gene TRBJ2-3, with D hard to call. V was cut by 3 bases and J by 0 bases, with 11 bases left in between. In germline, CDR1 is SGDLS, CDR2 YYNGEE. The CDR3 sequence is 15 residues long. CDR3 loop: CASSGSISSTDTQYF. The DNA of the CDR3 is TGTGCCAGCAGCGGATCAATCTCTAGCACAGATACGCAGTATTTT.

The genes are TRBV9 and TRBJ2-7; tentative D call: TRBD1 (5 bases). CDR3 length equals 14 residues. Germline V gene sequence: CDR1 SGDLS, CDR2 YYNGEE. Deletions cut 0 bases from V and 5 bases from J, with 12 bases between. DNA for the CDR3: TGTGCCAGCAGCGTAGTTCCAGGGCAGCACGAGCAGTACTTC. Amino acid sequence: CASSVVPGQHEQYF.

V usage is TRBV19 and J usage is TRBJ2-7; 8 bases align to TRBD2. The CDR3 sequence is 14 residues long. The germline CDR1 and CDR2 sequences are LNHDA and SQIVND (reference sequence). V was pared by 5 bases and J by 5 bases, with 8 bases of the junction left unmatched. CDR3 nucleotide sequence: TGTGCCAGTAGTTTTGCGGGAGGTATCCACGAGCAGTACTTC. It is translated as CASSFAGGIHEQYF.

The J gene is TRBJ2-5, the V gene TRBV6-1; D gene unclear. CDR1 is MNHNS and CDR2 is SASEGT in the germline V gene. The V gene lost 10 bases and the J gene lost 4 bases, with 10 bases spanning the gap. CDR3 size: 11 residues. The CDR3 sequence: CATRVPETQYF. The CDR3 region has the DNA TGTGCCACCCGGGTCCCAGAGACCCAGTACTTC.

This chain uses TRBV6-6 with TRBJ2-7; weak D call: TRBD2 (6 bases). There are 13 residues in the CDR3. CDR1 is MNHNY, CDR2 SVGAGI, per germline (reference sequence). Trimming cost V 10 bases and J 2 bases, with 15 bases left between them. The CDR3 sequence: CATRGTATYEQYF. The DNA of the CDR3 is TGTGCCACCAGAGGGACTGCTACCTACGAGCAGTACTTC.

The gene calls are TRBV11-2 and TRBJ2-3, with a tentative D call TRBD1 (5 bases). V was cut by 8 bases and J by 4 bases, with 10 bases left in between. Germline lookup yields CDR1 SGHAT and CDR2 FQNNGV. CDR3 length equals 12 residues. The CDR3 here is CASSRDSDTQYF. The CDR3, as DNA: TGTGCCAGCTCCAGGGATTCAGATACGCAGTATTTT.

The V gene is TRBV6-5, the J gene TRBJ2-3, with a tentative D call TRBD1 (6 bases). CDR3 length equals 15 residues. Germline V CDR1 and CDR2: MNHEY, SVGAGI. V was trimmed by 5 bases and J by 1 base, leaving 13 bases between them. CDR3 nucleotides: TGTGCCAGCAGTATGTCGTACAGGGGCACAGATACGCAGTATTTT. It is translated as CASSMSYRGTDTQYF.

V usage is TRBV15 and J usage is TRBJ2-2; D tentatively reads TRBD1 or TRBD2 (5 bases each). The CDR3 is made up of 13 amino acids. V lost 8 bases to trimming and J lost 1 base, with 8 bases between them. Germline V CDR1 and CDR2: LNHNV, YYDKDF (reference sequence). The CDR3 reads CATGTENTGELFF. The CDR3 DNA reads TGTGCCACCGGGACGGAGAACACCGGGGAGCTGTTTTTT.

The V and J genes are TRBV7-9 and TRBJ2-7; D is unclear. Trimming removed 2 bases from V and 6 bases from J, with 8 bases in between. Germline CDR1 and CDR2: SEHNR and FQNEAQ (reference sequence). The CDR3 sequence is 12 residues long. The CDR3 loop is CASSLLLGEQYF. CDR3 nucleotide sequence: TGTGCCAGCAGCTTACTGCTAGGCGAGCAGTACTTC.

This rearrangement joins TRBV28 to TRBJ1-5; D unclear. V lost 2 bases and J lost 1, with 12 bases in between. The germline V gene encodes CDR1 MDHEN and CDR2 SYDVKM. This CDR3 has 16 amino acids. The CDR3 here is CASSLGSFRSNQPQHF. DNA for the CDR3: TGTGCCAGCAGTTTAGGTTCATTCAGAAGCAATCAGCCCCAGCATTTT.

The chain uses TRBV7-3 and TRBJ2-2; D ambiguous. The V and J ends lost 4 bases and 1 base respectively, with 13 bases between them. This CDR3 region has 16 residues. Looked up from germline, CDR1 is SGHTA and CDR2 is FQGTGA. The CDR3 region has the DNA TGTGCCAGCAGCTCCCTCGGACCGATGAACACCGGGGAGCTGTTTTTT. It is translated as CASSSLGPMNTGELFF.

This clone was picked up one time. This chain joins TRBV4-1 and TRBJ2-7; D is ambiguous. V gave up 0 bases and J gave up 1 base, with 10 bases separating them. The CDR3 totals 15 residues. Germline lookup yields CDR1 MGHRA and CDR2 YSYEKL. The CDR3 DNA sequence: TGCGCCAGCAGCCAAGATACCCAGTGGTCCTACGAGCAGTACTTC. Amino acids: CASSQDTQWSYEQYF.

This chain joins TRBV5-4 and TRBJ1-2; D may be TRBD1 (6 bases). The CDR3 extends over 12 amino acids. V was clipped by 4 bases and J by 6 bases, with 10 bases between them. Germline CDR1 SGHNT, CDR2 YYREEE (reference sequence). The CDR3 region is CASSEGGDGYTF. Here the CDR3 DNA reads TGTGCCAGCAGCGAAGGGGGGGATGGCTACACCTTC.

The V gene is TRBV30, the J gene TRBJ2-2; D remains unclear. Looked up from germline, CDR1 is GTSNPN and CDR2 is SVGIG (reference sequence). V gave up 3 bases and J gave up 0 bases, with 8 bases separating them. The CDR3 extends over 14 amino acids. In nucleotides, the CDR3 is TGTGCCTGGAGCCCCTCCGCGAACACCGGGGAGCTGTTTTTT. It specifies CAWSPSANTGELFF.

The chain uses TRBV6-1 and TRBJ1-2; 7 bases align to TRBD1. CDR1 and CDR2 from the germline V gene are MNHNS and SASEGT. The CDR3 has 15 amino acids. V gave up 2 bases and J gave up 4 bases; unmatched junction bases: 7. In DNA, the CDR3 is TGTGCCAGCAGTGAATGGGGGACAGCCCTCTATGGCTACACCTTC. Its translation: CASSEWGTALYGYTF.

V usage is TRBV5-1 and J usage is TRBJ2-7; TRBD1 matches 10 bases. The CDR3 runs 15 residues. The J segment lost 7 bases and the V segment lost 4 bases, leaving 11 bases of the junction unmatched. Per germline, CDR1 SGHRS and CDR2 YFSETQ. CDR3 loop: CASSARQGARREQYF. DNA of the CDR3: TGCGCCAGCAGCGCTCGACAGGGGGCGCGCCGGGAGCAGTACTTC.

The chain's CDR3 is CASSQDMAYNEQFF. The CDR3 nucleotides are TGCGCCAGCAGCCAAGATATGGCTTACAATGAGCAGTTCTTC. The V and J genes are TRBV4-1 and TRBJ2-1; D gene unclear. The V and J ends lost 0 bases and 4 bases respectively, with 7 bases between them. Looked up from germline, CDR1 is MGHRA and CDR2 is YSYEKL. The CDR3 spans 14 residues.